Described below is a single T cell receptor beta chain sequence and its context. The data originate from a study of blood T cell repertoires in COVID-19. Study at large: T cells, B-cell-depleted T cells, or PBMCs supplied cDNA or gDNA.

The CDR3 sequence is 15 residues long. CDR1 WSHSY and CDR2 SAAADI come from the germline V gene. With 3 bases removed from V and 6 bases from J, the gap between germline ends came to 17 bases. Only in-frame clones appear in the TCRdb table, and some are missing; sequencing was by immunoSEQ multiplex PCR. This table holds a few hundred thousand clones, around 80% found once. V is TRBV10-2 and J is TRBJ1-2; D remains ambiguous. Sequencing was done on a sample of peripheral blood. The receptor comes from a man aged 35 to 55 who had recovered from COVID-19. The DNA for the CDR3 is TGCGCCAGCAGTGAAATTCGGTGGGCAGCGGATGGCTACACCTTC. Residues: CASSEIRWAADGYTF.